Shown below are 21 T cell receptor beta chains from a single sample sequenced in a study of blood T cell repertoires in COVID-19. Sequencing used immunoSEQ multiplex PCR; TCRdb keeps in-frame clones, though not all of them. The sample holds some 270,000 clones, around nine tenths seen once. The sequenced material came from PBMCs or T cells enriched from blood (not recorded which). These receptors all come from a woman aged 40 to 55 who had been exposed to COVID-19.

V and J are TRBV7-6 and TRBJ1-2, with 10 positions matching TRBD1. The germline CDR1 and CDR2 sequences are SGHVS and FNYEAQ. Unmatched junction bases numbered 10, after V lost 1 base and J lost 8 bases. This CDR3 is built from 16 residues. CDR3 loop: CASSLGYGTGDFGYTF. The CDR3 coding sequence is TGTGCCAGCAGCTTAGGTTACGGGACAGGGGATTTCGGCTACACCTTC. The variable domain in full, completed from reference TRBV7-6 and TRBJ1-2, reads GAGVSQSPRYKVTKRGQDVALRCDPISGHVSLYWYRQALGQGPEFLTYFNYEAQQDKSGLPNDRFSAERPEGSISTLTIQRTEQRDSAMYRCASSLGYGTGDFGYTFGSGTRLTVV.

The rearrangement joins TRBV2 to TRBJ2-1, with 9 nucleotides matching TRBD1. V lost 4 bases and J lost 4; bases outside the gene matches: 5. The CDR3 consists of 15 residues. The V gene's germline CDR1 is SNHLY and CDR2 FYNNEI. The DNA for the CDR3 is TGTGCCAGCAGTGGCACAGGGGGCAGATACAATGAGCAGTTCTTC. Amino acids: CASSGTGGRYNEQFF. The full variable domain, rest sourced from reference TRBV2 and TRBJ2-1, is EPEVTQTPSHQVTQMGQEVILRCVPISNHLYFYWYRQILGQKVEFLVSFYNNEISEKSEIFDDQFSVERPDGSNFTLKIRSTKLEDSAMYFCASSGTGGRYNEQFFGPGTRLTVL.

The chain is built from TRBV7-3 and TRBJ2-1, with TRBD1 matching over 9 bases. This CDR3 has 15 residues. Germline-derived CDR1 and CDR2 are SGHTA and FQGTGA. V gave up 2 bases and J gave up 7 bases; unmatched junction bases: 6. CDR3 sequence: CASSLSQGALNEQFF. The CDR3 DNA sequence: TGTGCCAGCAGCTTATCACAGGGGGCATTGAATGAGCAGTTCTTC.

The chain couples TRBV6-2 or TRBV6-3 to TRBJ1-3; D possibly corresponds to TRBD1 (6 bases). V lost 5 bases to trimming and J lost 5 bases, with 16 bases between them. The CDR3 sequence is 15 residues long. Germline V CDR1 and CDR2: MNHEY, SVGEGT. CDR3 sequence: CASSDFTGRRNTIYF. As DNA, the CDR3 is TGTGCCAGCAGTGACTTTACAGGGCGGCGAAACACCATATATTTT.

The chain carries TRBV29-1 and TRBJ2-1, with a tentative D call TRBD1 (6 bases). With 2 bases removed from V and 2 bases from J, the gap between germline ends came to 13 bases. Germline CDR1 reads SQVTM; CDR2 reads ANQGSEA. This CDR3 is built from 15 residues. CDR3 sequence reads: CSVEYGGPTYNEQFF. The CDR3 bases are TGCAGCGTTGAATATGGGGGCCCTACCTACAATGAGCAGTTCTTC.

The chain joins TRBV10-3 to TRBJ1-1; a weak D match, TRBD1 (5 bases). V lost 6 bases and J lost 1, with 12 bases in between. The CDR3 sequence is 14 residues long. Germline V gene data show CDR1 as ENHRY and CDR2 as SYGVKD. In DNA, the CDR3 is TGTGCCATCAGGGGCGGGGCTACGAACACTGAAGCTTTCTTT. Translated: CAIRGGATNTEAFF.

This clone was seen a handful of times. The chain couples TRBV4-1 to TRBJ1-6; 11 bases are a match to TRBD1. V lost 4 bases to trimming and J lost 4 bases; unmatched junction nucleotides: 12. CDR3 size: 19 residues. Germline assignment: CDR1 MGHRA and CDR2 YSYEKL. CDR3 amino acids: CASSPSGGRDRGYNSPLHF. Here the CDR3 DNA reads TGCGCCAGCAGCCCTTCCGGGGGTAGGGACAGGGGGTATAATTCACCCCTCCACTTT.

The CDR3 DNA follows: TGTGCCATCAGTGGGTACAAAGAGACCCAGTACTTC. It specifies CAISGYKETQYF. The chain couples TRBV10-3 to TRBJ2-5, with D unclear. Trimming shortened V by 4 bases and J by 3 bases, and 6 bases separated the two germline ends. CDR1 is ENHRY, CDR2 SYGVKD, per germline. The CDR3 length is 12 residues.

The gene calls are TRBV7-9 and TRBJ1-6; 9 positions agree with TRBD1. Germline CDR1 and CDR2: SEHNR and FQNEAQ (reference sequence). The length of the CDR3 is 19 residues. After removal of 4 bases from V and 0 bases from J, the junction contained 10 bases not matched to a gene. CDR3 nucleotide sequence: TGTGCCAGCAGCTCCGGGGGGACAGGGAGAAGCTCCTATAATTCACCCCTCCACTTT. Amino acids: CASSSGGTGRSSYNSPLHF.

The rearrangement links TRBV18 to TRBJ2-3; tentative D call: TRBD2 (6 bases). Between the trimmed V and J ends, which lost 2 bases and 2 bases, there was a span of 11 bases. The CDR3 totals 15 residues. The germline V gene has CDR1 KGHSH and CDR2 LQKENI. The CDR3: CASSPVGGHTDTQYF. For the CDR3, the DNA is TGTGCCAGCTCACCAGTCGGGGGTCACACAGATACGCAGTATTTT.

The chain employs TRBV29-1 and TRBJ1-5; the D is unclear. V was shortened by 3 bases and J by 0 bases, with 9 bases between the two germline ends. Germline V lookup: CDR1 SQVTM, CDR2 ANQGSEA. The CDR3 extends over 14 amino acids. The CDR3 reads CSVELRNSNQPQHF. Here the CDR3 DNA reads TGCAGCGTTGAGTTGCGGAATAGCAATCAGCCCCAGCATTTT.

CDR3 DNA: TGTGCCAGCAGCTCCCTAGCGGGATCCCGTTGGTATTTT. It encodes CASSSLAGSRWYF. The chain uses TRBV7-3 and TRBJ2-3; 9 nucleotides agree with TRBD2. The CDR3 is 13 amino acids. The junction had 10 bases not matched to a gene; V was cut back by 4 bases and J by 14 bases. Looked up from germline, CDR1 is SGHTA and CDR2 is FQGTGA.

V usage is TRBV30 and J usage is TRBJ2-1; 9 nucleotides line up with TRBD2. Germline loops: CDR1 GTSNPN, CDR2 SVGIG (reference sequence). The length of the CDR3 is 15 residues. With V trimmed by 3 bases and J by 8 bases, 11 bases remained unmatched. In nucleotides, the CDR3 is TGTGCCTGGAGCCCTCTTAGCGGGAGTCCACATGAGCAGTTCTTC. Translating it yields CAWSPLSGSPHEQFF.

The rearrangement uses TRBV5-6 and TRBJ1-6; 7 positions match TRBD1. Looked up from germline, CDR1 is SGHDT and CDR2 is YYEEEE. The J segment lost 6 bases and the V segment lost 3 bases, leaving 9 bases of the junction unmatched. CDR3 length: 16 amino acids. The CDR3 spells CASSWIGDSSNSPLHF. The DNA of the CDR3 is TGTGCCAGCAGCTGGATAGGGGACAGTAGTAATTCACCCCTCCACTTT.

CDR3 bases: TGTGCCATCAGTGGGGAGCAAGGGGAGACCCAGTACTTC. This translates into CAISGEQGETQYF. The chain employs TRBV10-3 and TRBJ2-5; D is possibly TRBD2 (5 bases). The V gene lost 4 bases and the J gene lost 5 bases, with 11 bases spanning the gap. This CDR3 region has 13 residues. Germline CDR1 is ENHRY and CDR2 is SYGVKD.

V is TRBV7-2 and J is TRBJ1-3; D is uncertain. The CDR3 is 16 residues long. Germline V CDR1 and CDR2: SGHTA, FQGNSA. V was clipped by 5 bases and J by 0 bases, with 14 bases between them. CDR3 region: CASSAYAPSSGNTIYF. The CDR3 DNA sequence: TGTGCCAGCAGCGCTTACGCCCCGAGCTCTGGAAACACCATATATTTT.

This sequence joins TRBV5-1 and TRBJ1-1; D might be TRBD1 (5 bases). Germline assignment: CDR1 SGHRS and CDR2 YFSETQ. This CDR3 comprises 14 residues. The V end was cut by 1 base, the J end by 2 bases, with 9 bases between. As DNA, the CDR3 is TGCGCCAGCAGCTTGTGGGGGGTCAACACTGAAGCTTTCTTT. It encodes CASSLWGVNTEAFF.

V gene TRBV9 combines with J gene TRBJ2-1, with 9 bases lining up with TRBD1. J gave up 2 bases and V 4 bases, and 4 bases lay outside the gene matches. The CDR3 length is 15 residues. Germline V gene data show CDR1 as SGDLS and CDR2 as YYNGEE. CDR3 nucleotide sequence: TGTGCCAGCAGCCCCCGACAGGGGGCCTACAATGAGCAGTTCTTC. Protein sequence: CASSPRQGAYNEQFF.

The chain uses TRBV4-1 and TRBJ1-3; 8 bases fit TRBD1. V gave up 3 bases and J gave up 3 bases; unmatched junction bases: 10. CDR3 size: 17 residues. Germline values: CDR1 MGHRA, CDR2 YSYEKL. This chain's CDR3 is CASSQGQTGDSGNTIYF. The CDR3 DNA reads as TGCGCCAGCAGCCAGGGACAGACAGGGGACAGTGGAAACACCATATATTTT.

The chain carries TRBV4-2 and TRBJ2-2, with a weak D call TRBD1 (6 bases). This CDR3 is 15 amino acids long. Trimming removed 2 bases from V and 6 bases from J, with 13 bases in between. CDR1 is LGHNA, CDR2 YNFKEQ, per germline. The CDR3 spells CASSQIGGRSGELFF. CDR3 DNA sequence: TGTGCCAGCAGCCAAATAGGGGGACGGTCCGGGGAGCTGTTTTTT.

The chain uses TRBV29-1 and TRBJ1-2, with 7 nucleotides matching TRBD1. The ends lost 7 bases at V and 5 bases at J; junction bases unmatched: 10. CDR3 length: 13 residues. CDR1 and CDR2 (germline): SQVTM, ANQGSEA. CDR3 amino acids: CSEIRQGGYGYTF. CDR3 coding DNA: TGCAGCGAAATTCGACAGGGCGGTTATGGCTACACCTTC.